A selection of T cell receptor beta chains follows, all from one sample in a study of T-cell reconstitution after alpha-beta-depleted transplantation in children. TCRdb re-called the PCR reads with MiXCR, one entry per CDR3 protein. The profile covers about 270,000 distinct CDR3 sequences, with over 8% appearing a single time and roughly a tenth taken by the ten largest. The source material was PBMCs from the stem cell graft donor, sampled from the stem cell graft. All receptors come from a human donor who donated a stem cell graft to a child with SCID. Both conserved end residues are part of each CDR3. The order of the fields is J gene, D gene, V gene, clone size, CDR3 DNA, CDR3 protein. D genes are given only for firm matches. Not every row has a clone size; where given, it reads once, few, many or a size class.

J gene: TRBJ2-1
D gene: NA
V gene: TRBV12-3/TRBV12-4
clone size: many
CDR3 DNA: TGTGCCAGCAGTTTTGGGGAGTCCTACAATGAGCAGTTCTTC
CDR3 protein: CASSFGESYNEQFF

J gene: TRBJ1-2
D gene: NA
V gene: TRBV14
clone size: many
CDR3 DNA: TGTGCCAGCAGCCAAGGATTTTATGGCTACACCTTC
CDR3 protein: CASSQGFYGYTF

J gene: TRBJ2-1
D gene: NA
V gene: TRBV12-5
clone size: NA
CDR3 DNA: TGTGCTAGTGCCAACAGGGCTGAGCAGTTCTTC
CDR3 protein: CASANRAEQFF

J gene: TRBJ1-1
D gene: NA
V gene: TRBV5-6
clone size: few
CDR3 DNA: TGTGCCAGTGAAGGGACGCCCGGCACTGAAGCTTTCTTT
CDR3 protein: CASEGTPGTEAFF

J gene: TRBJ1-1
D gene: NA
V gene: TRBV29-1
clone size: NA
CDR3 DNA: TGCAGCGTTGTAGCCAGGTTCACTGAAGCTTTCTTT
CDR3 protein: CSVVARFTEAFF

J gene: TRBJ1-2
D gene: NA
V gene: TRBV6-5
clone size: NA
CDR3 DNA: TGTGCCAGCACTAACACCCAGGGTGGCTACACCTTC
CDR3 protein: CASTNTQGGYTF

J gene: TRBJ2-3
D gene: TRBD1
V gene: TRBV7-9
clone size: many
CDR3 DNA: TGTGCCAGCAGCTTAGCGCGTGGCAGGGGGCAATTACAAGATACGCAGTATTTT
CDR3 protein: CASSLARGRGQLQDTQYF

J gene: TRBJ1-1
D gene: NA
V gene: TRBV20-1
clone size: few
CDR3 DNA: TGCAGTGCTAGATGGTCTTCCATCAAGGACGACACTGAAGCTTTCTTT
CDR3 protein: CSARWSSIKDDTEAFF

J gene: TRBJ2-7
D gene: TRBD1
V gene: TRBV10-2
clone size: few
CDR3 DNA: TGCGCCAGCAGTGTCGACAGGGCGGCCTACGAGCAGTACTTC
CDR3 protein: CASSVDRAAYEQYF

J gene: TRBJ2-1
D gene: NA
V gene: TRBV2
clone size: NA
CDR3 DNA: TGTGCCAGCCGCGGCTTATACAATGAGCAGTTCTTC
CDR3 protein: CASRGLYNEQFF

J gene: TRBJ1-6
D gene: NA
V gene: TRBV6-5
clone size: NA
CDR3 DNA: TGTGCCAGCAGTACAGGGAACTCACCCCTCCACTTT
CDR3 protein: CASSTGNSPLHF

J gene: TRBJ1-1
D gene: NA
V gene: TRBV12-3/TRBV12-4
clone size: few
CDR3 DNA: TGTGCCAGCAGAGGCACGGATACAATGAACACTGAAGCTTTCTTT
CDR3 protein: CASRGTDTMNTEAFF

J gene: TRBJ2-1
D gene: TRBD2
V gene: TRBV5-1
clone size: few
CDR3 DNA: TGCGCCAGCAGCGCGGGCTCCGGGACTAGCGGATACAATGAGCAGTTCTTC
CDR3 protein: CASSAGSGTSGYNEQFF

J gene: TRBJ2-1
D gene: NA
V gene: TRBV5-1
clone size: NA
CDR3 DNA: TGCGCCAGCAGCTTCCCCTCGAGGGGCTACAATGAGCAGTTCTTC
CDR3 protein: CASSFPSRGYNEQFF

J gene: TRBJ1-2
D gene: NA
V gene: TRBV11-2
clone size: NA
CDR3 DNA: TGTGCCAGCAGCTTAGAGTCGGTTACTGGCTACACCTTC
CDR3 protein: CASSLESVTGYTF

J gene: TRBJ2-1
D gene: NA
V gene: TRBV5-1
clone size: many
CDR3 DNA: TGCGCCAGCGGTATCAGGGTTAACTCTATGGAGCAGTTCTTC
CDR3 protein: CASGIRVNSMEQFF

J gene: TRBJ2-5
D gene: NA
V gene: TRBV10-2
clone size: NA
CDR3 DNA: TGCGCCAGCAGTGAGTCGAGACGGTCCTCAACCCAGTACTTC
CDR3 protein: CASSESRRSSTQYF

J gene: TRBJ2-3
D gene: TRBD2
V gene: TRBV4-2
clone size: few
CDR3 DNA: TGTGCCAGCAGCCAAGGACTAGCGGGGGGGCCCACAGATACGCAGTATTTT
CDR3 protein: CASSQGLAGGPTDTQYF

J gene: TRBJ1-5
D gene: NA
V gene: TRBV3-1
clone size: few
CDR3 DNA: TGTGCCAGCAGCCGGGGACGGAGTAGCAATCAGCCCCAGCATTTT
CDR3 protein: CASSRGRSSNQPQHF

J gene: TRBJ2-2
D gene: TRBD1
V gene: TRBV10-3
clone size: few
CDR3 DNA: TGTGCCATCAGTGCCGGGACAGGGCTAGCCGGGGAGCTGTTTTTT
CDR3 protein: CAISAGTGLAGELFF

J gene: TRBJ2-7
D gene: TRBD2
V gene: TRBV10-3
clone size: few
CDR3 DNA: TGTGCCATTCAAGAGGCGGGAGACTCCTACGAGCAGTACTTC
CDR3 protein: CAIQEAGDSYEQYF

J gene: TRBJ1-1
D gene: TRBD1
V gene: TRBV6-1
clone size: few
CDR3 DNA: TGTGCCAGCAGCCGGGACAGGTTGAACACTGAAGCTTTCTTT
CDR3 protein: CASSRDRLNTEAFF

J gene: TRBJ1-6
D gene: NA
V gene: TRBV9
clone size: NA
CDR3 DNA: TGTGCCAGCAGCGTAGAGGGGAATAATTCACCCCTCCACTTT
CDR3 protein: CASSVEGNNSPLHF

J gene: TRBJ1-1
D gene: NA
V gene: TRBV6-5
clone size: many
CDR3 DNA: TGTGCCAGCAGTACCGAGGCGGGGGGGATCGCTGAAGCTTTCTTT
CDR3 protein: CASSTEAGGIAEAFF

J gene: TRBJ1-4
D gene: TRBD1
V gene: TRBV7-8
clone size: NA
CDR3 DNA: TGTGCCAGCAGCCGCGACAGGGAGCCAGCGGGCCTGAATGAAAAACTGTTTTTT
CDR3 protein: CASSRDREPAGLNEKLFF

J gene: TRBJ2-7
D gene: NA
V gene: TRBV12-3/TRBV12-4
clone size: NA
CDR3 DNA: TGTGCCAGCAGTCAAACTTCGACAGGTCCGTACGAGCAGTACTTC
CDR3 protein: CASSQTSTGPYEQYF

J gene: TRBJ2-2
D gene: TRBD1
V gene: TRBV12-3/TRBV12-4
clone size: NA
CDR3 DNA: TGTGCCAGCAGTCCACAGGACAGGGAAAACACCGGGGAGCTGTTTTTT
CDR3 protein: CASSPQDRENTGELFF

J gene: TRBJ2-5
D gene: NA
V gene: TRBV7-7
clone size: NA
CDR3 DNA: TGTGCTAGCAGCTTCGGGGGCCGCCCAACTCAAGAGACCCAGTACTTC
CDR3 protein: CASSFGGRPTQETQYF

J gene: TRBJ1-2
D gene: NA
V gene: TRBV13
clone size: NA
CDR3 DNA: TGTGCCAGCAGCTTAAGGGACTATGGCTACACCTTC
CDR3 protein: CASSLRDYGYTF

J gene: TRBJ2-2
D gene: NA
V gene: TRBV3-1
clone size: NA
CDR3 DNA: TGTGCCAGCAGCCAACCCCAGGGAGGGAACACCGGGGAGCTGTTTTTT
CDR3 protein: CASSQPQGGNTGELFF

J gene: TRBJ2-2
D gene: NA
V gene: TRBV5-5
clone size: few
CDR3 DNA: TGTGCCAGCAGTGACGAACTAGTCCCCACCGGGGAGCTGTTTTTT
CDR3 protein: CASSDELVPTGELFF

J gene: TRBJ2-7
D gene: TRBD2
V gene: TRBV15
clone size: NA
CDR3 DNA: TGTGCCACCAGCATCAACACGATGGGGGGGTCCTACGAGCAGTACTTC
CDR3 protein: CATSINTMGGSYEQYF

J gene: TRBJ2-3
D gene: NA
V gene: TRBV7-9
clone size: many
CDR3 DNA: TGTGCCAGCAGCATTTATGATACGCAGTATTTT
CDR3 protein: CASSIYDTQYF

J gene: TRBJ2-1
D gene: NA
V gene: TRBV15
clone size: NA
CDR3 DNA: TGTGCCACCAGCAGAGCCCAACGCGGGACAGCTTCCAATGAGCAGTTCTTC
CDR3 protein: CATSRAQRGTASNEQFF

J gene: TRBJ2-2
D gene: TRBD1
V gene: TRBV5-1
clone size: NA
CDR3 DNA: TGCGCCAGCAGCTCAAGACAGGGGGGGGACGGGGAGCTGTTTTTT
CDR3 protein: CASSSRQGGDGELFF

J gene: TRBJ2-2
D gene: NA
V gene: TRBV20-1
clone size: NA
CDR3 DNA: TGCAGTGCTGGGGACGGCTATAACACCGGGGAGCTGTTTTTT
CDR3 protein: CSAGDGYNTGELFF

J gene: TRBJ2-3
D gene: NA
V gene: TRBV18
clone size: NA
CDR3 DNA: TGTGCCAGCTCACCACACAGGGTAGATACGCAGTATTTT
CDR3 protein: CASSPHRVDTQYF